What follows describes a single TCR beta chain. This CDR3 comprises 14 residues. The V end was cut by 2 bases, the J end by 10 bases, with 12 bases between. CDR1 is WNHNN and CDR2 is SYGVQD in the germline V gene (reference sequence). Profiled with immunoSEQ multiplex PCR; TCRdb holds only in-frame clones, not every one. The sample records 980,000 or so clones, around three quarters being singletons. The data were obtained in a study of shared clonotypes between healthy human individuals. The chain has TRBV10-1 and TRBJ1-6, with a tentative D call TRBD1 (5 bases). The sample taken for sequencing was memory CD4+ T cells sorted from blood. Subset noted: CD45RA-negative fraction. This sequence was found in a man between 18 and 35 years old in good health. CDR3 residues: CASSEDSWNSPLHF. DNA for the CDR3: TGCGCCAGCAGTGAGGACAGTTGGAACTCACCCCTCCACTTT.